The 4 T cell receptor beta chains below were found in one sample sequenced in a study of PD-1 blockade in classical Hodgkin lymphoma. Time point defined: cycle 4 day 1 (C4D1), after five to seven weeks of nivolumab. No patient escaped relapse after autologous stem cell transplantation, and brentuximab vedotin exposure varied. Magnetic negative selection, applied to thawed PBMCs, was used to isolate the CD8+ T cells. This table comes from immunoSEQ multiplex PCR, and its TCRdb copy is limited to in-frame clones, with some not included. The data show about 15,000 clones, roughly 89% seen once. Sequencing used CD8+ T cells from blood, obtained before the fourth cycle of nivolumab. The source is a human donor with classical Hodgkin lymphoma.

The genes are TRBV5-1 and TRBJ2-3; 9 positions match TRBD1. CDR3 length equals 15 residues. Germline trimming cut 4 bases from V and 4 bases from J; bases unmatched to any gene: 7. Germline CDR1 is SGHRS and CDR2 is YFSETQ. Written as DNA, the CDR3 is TGCGCCAGCAGCCCGCGGACAGGGGAAGCAGATACGCAGTATTTT. Amino acid sequence: CASSPRTGEADTQYF.

This clone has just one count. The CDR3 region has the DNA TGTGCCAGCAGCTCAAGCAATCGACCGACAGAATTGAACACTGAAGCTTTCTTT. It specifies CASSSSNRPTELNTEAFF. The V call is TRBV11-2, the J call TRBJ1-1, with a possible D match to TRBD1 (5 bases). From germline, CDR1 is SGHAT and CDR2 FQNNGV. The CDR3 sequence is 18 residues long. V dropped 4 bases and J dropped 0 bases, with 21 bases sitting between them.

The rearrangement links TRBV5-1 to TRBJ2-1; 8 positions agree with TRBD1. This CDR3 is 17 amino acids long. Germline assignment: CDR1 SGHRS and CDR2 YFSETQ. V was clipped by 0 bases and J by 11 bases; unmatched bases: 16. CDR3 bases: TGCGCCAGCAGCTTGGTGGCAGGGGGCTTACGCCGGGGCAAGCAGTTCTTC. It specifies CASSLVAGGLRRGKQFF.

The V and J genes are TRBV7-8 and TRBJ2-7, with D possibly matching TRBD1 (6 bases). The length of the CDR3 is 15 residues. CDR1 is SGHVS, CDR2 FQNEAQ, per germline. Trimming stripped 2 bases from V and 2 bases from J, with 13 bases between. CDR3 region: CASSLIQGRTYEQYF. The CDR3 region has the DNA TGTGCCAGCAGCTTAATACAGGGACGCACCTACGAGCAGTACTTC.